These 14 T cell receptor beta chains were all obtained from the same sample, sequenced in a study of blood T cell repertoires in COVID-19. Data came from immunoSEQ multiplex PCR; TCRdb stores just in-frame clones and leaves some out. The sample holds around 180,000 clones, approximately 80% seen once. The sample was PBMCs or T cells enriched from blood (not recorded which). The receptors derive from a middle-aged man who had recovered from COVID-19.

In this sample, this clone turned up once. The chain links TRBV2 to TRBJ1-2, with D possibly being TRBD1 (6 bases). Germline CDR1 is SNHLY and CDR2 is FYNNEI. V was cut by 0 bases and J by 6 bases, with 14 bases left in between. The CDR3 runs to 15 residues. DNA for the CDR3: TGTGCCAGCAGTGAAGCGGGGGCCAAGGGAAATGGCTACACCTTC. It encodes CASSEAGAKGNGYTF.

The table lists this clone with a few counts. CDR3 coding DNA: TGTGCCAGCAGTCGACAGGGTGCCCACGAGCAGTACTTC. This sequence encodes CASSRQGAHEQYF. The rearrangement links TRBV28 to TRBJ2-7; 7 positions agree with TRBD1. The CDR3 has 13 residues. The germline V gene has CDR1 MDHEN and CDR2 SYDVKM. The V gene end was trimmed by 5 bases and the J gene end by 5 bases; junction bases not matched to a gene: 6.

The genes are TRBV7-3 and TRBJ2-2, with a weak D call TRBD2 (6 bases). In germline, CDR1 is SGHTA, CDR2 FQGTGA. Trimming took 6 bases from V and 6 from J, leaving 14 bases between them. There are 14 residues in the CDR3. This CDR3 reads CASRESEGAGELFF. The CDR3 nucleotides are TGTGCCAGCAGGGAGTCGGAGGGTGCCGGGGAGCTGTTTTTT.

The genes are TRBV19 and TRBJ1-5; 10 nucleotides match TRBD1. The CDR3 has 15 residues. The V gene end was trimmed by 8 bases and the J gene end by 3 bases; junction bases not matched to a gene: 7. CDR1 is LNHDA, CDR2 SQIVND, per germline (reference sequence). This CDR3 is CASLQGQGPNQPQHF. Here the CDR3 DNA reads TGTGCCAGTCTACAGGGACAGGGGCCCAATCAGCCCCAGCATTTT.

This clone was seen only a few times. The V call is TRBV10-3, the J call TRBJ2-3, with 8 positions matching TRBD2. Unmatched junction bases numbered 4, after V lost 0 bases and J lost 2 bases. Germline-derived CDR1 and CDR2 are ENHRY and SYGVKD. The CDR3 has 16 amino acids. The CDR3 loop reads CAISESGGGTTDTQYF. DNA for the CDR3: TGTGCCATCAGTGAGTCGGGCGGGGGGACCACAGATACGCAGTATTTT.

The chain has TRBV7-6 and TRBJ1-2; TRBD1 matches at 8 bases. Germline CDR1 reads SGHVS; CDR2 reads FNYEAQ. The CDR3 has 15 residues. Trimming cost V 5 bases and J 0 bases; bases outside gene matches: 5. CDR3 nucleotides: TGTGCCAGCAGCCCCGACAGGGGCCCTAACTATGGCTACACCTTC. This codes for CASSPDRGPNYGYTF. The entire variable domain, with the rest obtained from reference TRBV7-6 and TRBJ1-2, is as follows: GAGVSQSPRYKVTKRGQDVALRCDPISGHVSLYWYRQALGQGPEFLTYFNYEAQQDKSGLPNDRFSAERPEGSISTLTIQRTEQRDSAMYRCASSPDRGPNYGYTFGSGTRLTVV.

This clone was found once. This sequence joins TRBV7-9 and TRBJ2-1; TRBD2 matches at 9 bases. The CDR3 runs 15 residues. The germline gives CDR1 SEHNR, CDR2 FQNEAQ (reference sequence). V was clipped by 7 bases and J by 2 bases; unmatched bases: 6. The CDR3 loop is CASTPGGGAYNEQFF. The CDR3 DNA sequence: TGTGCCAGCACCCCCGGCGGGGGGGCCTACAATGAGCAGTTCTTC.

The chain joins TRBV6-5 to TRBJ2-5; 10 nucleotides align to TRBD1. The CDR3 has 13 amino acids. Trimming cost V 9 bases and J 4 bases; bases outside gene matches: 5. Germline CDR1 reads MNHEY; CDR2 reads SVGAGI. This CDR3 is CASRWDRGETQYF. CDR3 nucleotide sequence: TGTGCCAGTCGATGGGACAGGGGAGAGACCCAGTACTTC.

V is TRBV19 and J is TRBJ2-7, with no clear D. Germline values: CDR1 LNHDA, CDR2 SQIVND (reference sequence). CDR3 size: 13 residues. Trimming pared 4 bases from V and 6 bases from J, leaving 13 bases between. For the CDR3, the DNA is TGTGCCAGTAGTAGCCCCGCCGGGTTCGAGCAGTACTTC. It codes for CASSSPAGFEQYF.

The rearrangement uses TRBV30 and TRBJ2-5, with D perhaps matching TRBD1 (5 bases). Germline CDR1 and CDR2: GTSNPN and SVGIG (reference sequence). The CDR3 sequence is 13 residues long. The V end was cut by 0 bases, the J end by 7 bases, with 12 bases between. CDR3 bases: TGTGCCTGGAGTGTAGCCCGGCAGGGGACCCAGTACTTC. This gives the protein CAWSVARQGTQYF. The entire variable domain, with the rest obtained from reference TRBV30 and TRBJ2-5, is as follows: SQTIHQWPATLVQPVGSPLSLECTVEGTSNPNLYWYRQAAGRGLQLLFYSVGIGQISSEVPQNLSASRPQDRQFILSSKKLLLSDSGFYLCAWSVARQGTQYFGPGTRLLVL.

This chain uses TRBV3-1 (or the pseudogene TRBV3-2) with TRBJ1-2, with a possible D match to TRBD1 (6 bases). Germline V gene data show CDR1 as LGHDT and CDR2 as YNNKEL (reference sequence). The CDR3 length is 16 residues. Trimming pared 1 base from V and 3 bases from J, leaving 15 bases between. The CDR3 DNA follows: TGTGCCAGCAGCCAAGCCGGGACACTACGGGACTATGGCTACACCTTC. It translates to CASSQAGTLRDYGYTF.

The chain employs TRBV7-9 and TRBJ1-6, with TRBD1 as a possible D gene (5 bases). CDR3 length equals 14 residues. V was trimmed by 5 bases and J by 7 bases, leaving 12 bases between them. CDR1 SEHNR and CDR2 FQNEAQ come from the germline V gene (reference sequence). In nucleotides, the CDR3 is TGTGCCAGCAGCGCCCAGCAGGGCAATTCACCCCTCCACTTT. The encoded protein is CASSAQQGNSPLHF.

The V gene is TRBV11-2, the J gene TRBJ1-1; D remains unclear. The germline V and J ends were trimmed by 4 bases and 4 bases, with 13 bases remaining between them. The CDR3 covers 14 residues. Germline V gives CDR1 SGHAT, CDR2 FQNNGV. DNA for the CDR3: TGTGCCAGCAGCTCCAGAAGGGAGGGCACTGAAGCTTTCTTT. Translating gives CASSSRREGTEAFF.

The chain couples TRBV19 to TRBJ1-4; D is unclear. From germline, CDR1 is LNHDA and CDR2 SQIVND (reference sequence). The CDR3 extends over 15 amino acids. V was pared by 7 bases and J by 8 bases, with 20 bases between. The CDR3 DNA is TGTGCCAGTACCGGCGCTTTGACTGGAGCGGAAAAACTGTTTTTT. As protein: CASTGALTGAEKLFF.